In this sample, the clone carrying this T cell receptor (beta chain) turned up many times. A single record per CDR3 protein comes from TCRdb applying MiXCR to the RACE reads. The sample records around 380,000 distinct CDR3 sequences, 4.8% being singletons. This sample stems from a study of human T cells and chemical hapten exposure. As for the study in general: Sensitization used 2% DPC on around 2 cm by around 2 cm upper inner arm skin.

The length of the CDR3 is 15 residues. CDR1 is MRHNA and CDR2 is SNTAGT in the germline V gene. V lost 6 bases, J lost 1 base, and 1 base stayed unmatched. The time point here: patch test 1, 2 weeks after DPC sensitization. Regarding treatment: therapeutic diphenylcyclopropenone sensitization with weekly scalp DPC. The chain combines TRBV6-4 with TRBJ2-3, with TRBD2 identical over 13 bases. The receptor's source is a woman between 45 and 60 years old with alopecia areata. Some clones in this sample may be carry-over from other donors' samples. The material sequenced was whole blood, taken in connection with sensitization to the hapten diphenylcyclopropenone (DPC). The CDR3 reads CASSGTSGGTDTQYF. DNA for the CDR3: TGTGCCAGCAGCGGGACTAGCGGGGGCACAGATACGCAGTATTTT.